These T cell receptor beta chains were read from a single sample in a study of OX40 agonist ivuxolimab in advanced cancers. Clones were sequenced by immunoSEQ multiplex PCR, and TCRdb holds only the in-frame ones, with some missing. The sample lists 65,000 to 80,000 clones; 80% to 90% were seen once. The material was CD4+ or CD8+ T cells sorted from blood, obtained in a trial of the OX40 agonist ivuxolimab. The receptors shown here come from an adult with an advanced solid tumor such as melanoma, head and neck, liver or kidney cancer. The CDR3 runs from the conserved cysteine through the conserved F or W. Each record gives: V gene, D gene, J gene, clone size, CDR3 DNA, CDR3 protein. The D gene is left open where the match is weak. Size tells how often a clone was seen (once, few, many) or the class of an expanded clone, and some rows leave it out.

TRBV19	TRBD1	TRBJ1-2	.	TGTGCCAGTAGGAGAGGACAGGGAATATATGGCTACACCTTC	CASRRGQGIYGYTF
TRBV25-1	.	TRBJ1-3	.	TGTGCCAGCAGTGAGAGGGGGGCCTCTGGAAACACCATATATTTT	CASSERGASGNTIYF
TRBV27	TRBD2	TRBJ2-1	.	TGTGCCAGCAGTTTTGGGACTAGCGGGTACAATGAGCAGTTCTTC	CASSFGTSGYNEQFF
TRBV7-2	TRBD1	TRBJ1-5	.	TGTGCCAGCAGCTTGGGACAGGGGGTAGATAGCAATCAGCCCCAGCATTTT	CASSLGQGVDSNQPQHF
TRBV4-1	TRBD1	TRBJ1-4	.	TGCGCCAGCAGCCAAGACCGGAGGGGGCGAAATGAAAAACTGTTTTTT	CASSQDRRGRNEKLFF
TRBV5-5	.	TRBJ1-1	.	TGTGCCAGCAGTACCCTAAATGAAGCTTTCTTT	CASSTLNEAFF
TRBV15	.	TRBJ2-1	.	TGTGCCACCAGAGTAAGGGGCTCGGATGAGCAGTTCTTC	CATRVRGSDEQFF
TRBV9	TRBD2	TRBJ2-1	.	TGTGCCAGCAGTGCCTTGTACCTCCCTAGCGGGAGCTCCTACAATGAGCAGTTCTTC	CASSALYLPSGSSYNEQFF
TRBV5-4	.	TRBJ2-3	few	TGTGCCAGCAGCTTGTTAGATACGCAGTATTTT	CASSLLDTQYF
TRBV6-5	TRBD1	TRBJ1-2	.	TGTGCCAGCAGTCTACAGGACAGGCGCTATGGCTACACCTTC	CASSLQDRRYGYTF
TRBV19	.	TRBJ1-1	.	TGTGCCAGTAGTATCAAGGGCGGGAACACTGAAGCTTTCTTT	CASSIKGGNTEAFF
TRBV2	.	TRBJ2-4	.	TGTGCCAGCCGGACTCACCCAGGATTAGCCAAAAACATTCAGTACTTC	CASRTHPGLAKNIQYF
TRBV7-2	TRBD2	TRBJ2-5	.	TGTGCCAGCAGCGTCGGACTAGGAGAGACCCAGTACTTC	CASSVGLGETQYF
TRBV11-3	TRBD1	TRBJ1-1	.	TGTGCCAGCAGCTTTTGGGACAGGGGGGGTGTCCCTGAAGCTTTCTTT	CASSFWDRGGVPEAFF
TRBV7-9	TRBD2	TRBJ2-7	.	TGTGCCAGCAGCTTCGGCGGGAGCCTCTCCTACGAGCAGTACTTC	CASSFGGSLSYEQYF
TRBV5-1	TRBD1	TRBJ1-6	.	TGCGCCAGCAGATTCGGACAGGGGGTAGCACCCCTCCACTTT	CASRFGQGVAPLHF
TRBV11-2	.	TRBJ2-1	.	TGTGCCAGCAGCTCCCTCGGGGTTAATTACTACAATGAGCAGTTCTTC	CASSSLGVNYYNEQFF
TRBV27	TRBD1	TRBJ2-4	.	TGTGCCAGCAGTTTATCGGGACAGGGTAACATTCAGTACTTC	CASSLSGQGNIQYF
TRBV11-2	.	TRBJ2-7	.	TGTGCCAGCAGCTTAGGGTCCTACGAGCAGTACTTC	CASSLGSYEQYF
TRBV10-1	TRBD1	TRBJ2-1	.	TGCGCCAGCAGTCGAGACAGGGGCAAAGCTGAGCAGTTCTTC	CASSRDRGKAEQFF
TRBV2	.	TRBJ1-1	.	TGTGCCAGCAGTGCCGGACAGAACACTGAAGCTTTCTTT	CASSAGQNTEAFF
TRBV7-2	.	TRBJ2-6	.	TGTGCCAGCAGCCCCGTGATGAACGGGGCCAACGTCCTGACTTTC	CASSPVMNGANVLTF
TRBV10-2	TRBD2	TRBJ2-7	.	TGCGCCAGCAGTGAGATCGGGGGAGGGCCGGTATGGGAGCAGTACTTC	CASSEIGGGPVWEQYF
TRBV5-4	.	TRBJ1-1	.	TGTGCCAGCAGCCCTCTGTGGGCCAGGGAGGGCACTGAAGCTTTCTTT	CASSPLWAREGTEAFF
TRBV14	.	TRBJ1-4	few	TGTGCCAGCAGCCAAGATGCCATAAGGGAACTGTTTTTT	CASSQDAIRELFF
TRBV4-3	.	TRBJ1-1	.	TGCGCCAGCAGCCAAGAGGGCCGATTGAACACTGAAGCTTTCTTT	CASSQEGRLNTEAFF
TRBV28	TRBD1	TRBJ1-2	.	TGTGTCAGCAGTACAGGGACAGGGGTTCGGGGCTACACCTTC	CVSSTGTGVRGYTF
TRBV15	TRBD2	TRBJ2-1	once	TGTGCCACCAGCATCCAACTAGCGGGAGCCACCAATGAGCAGCTCTTC	CATSIQLAGATNEQLF
TRBV2	.	TRBJ2-7	.	TGTGCCAGCGGGACTGAGGGACTTGGTGAGCAGTACTTC	CASGTEGLGEQYF
TRBV4-1	.	TRBJ2-5	once	TGCGCCAGCAGCCAAGATTTTAGACGGGCACAAGAGACCCAGTACTTC	CASSQDFRRAQETQYF
TRBV9	TRBD1	TRBJ2-5	once	TGTGCCAGCAGCTTGGGGCCTGGGAACAGGGGGGAGACCCAGTACTTC	CASSLGPGNRGETQYF
TRBV7-2	TRBD2	TRBJ2-3	.	TGTGCCAGCAACCTAAGCGGGAGGCCCACAGATACGCAGTATTTT	CASNLSGRPTDTQYF
TRBV27	TRBD1	TRBJ2-6	.	TGTGCCAGCAGGCAGGGACAGGAGGGGGCTGGGGCCAACGTCCTGACTTTC	CASRQGQEGAGANVLTF
TRBV7-3	.	TRBJ1-1	.	TGTGCCAGCAGCTTAACGCAGGCCACTGAAGCTTTCTTT	CASSLTQATEAFF
TRBV7-2	.	TRBJ2-5	.	TGTGCCAGCAGCTTAAATGTTAAACGGGCCGCCCCGGAGACCCAGTACTTC	CASSLNVKRAAPETQYF
TRBV27	.	TRBJ2-1	.	TGTGCCAGCAGTTTATGGGGTGAGCAGTTCTTC	CASSLWGEQFF
TRBV9	.	TRBJ1-6	.	TGTGCCAGCAGCAACCGGACAGCTAATTCACCCCTCCACTTT	CASSNRTANSPLHF
TRBV7-3	.	TRBJ2-7	.	TGTGCCAGCAGCTTTCGTGGTGAGCAGTACTTC	CASSFRGEQYF
TRBV19	.	TRBJ2-4	.	TGTGCCAGTAGTGCTGACAGGCTCTCCAAAAACATTCAGTACTTC	CASSADRLSKNIQYF
TRBV10-2	TRBD1	TRBJ1-5	few	TGCGCCAGCAGTGATATTGGACAGGGCAACAATCAGCCCCAGCATTTT	CASSDIGQGNNQPQHF
TRBV7-3	.	TRBJ1-2	once	TGTGCCAGCAGCCCTTCGGGAGCAAAGGGTGGCTACACCTTC	CASSPSGAKGGYTF
TRBV6-1	.	TRBJ1-1	.	TGTGCCAGCAGTTATAGCCGGGACTCTAAAGCTTTCTTT	CASSYSRDSKAFF
TRBV4-1	.	TRBJ1-2	.	TGCGCCAGCAGCCAAGGACAGAGCTATGGCTACACCTTC	CASSQGQSYGYTF
TRBV7-9	TRBD1	TRBJ2-1	.	TGTGCCAGCAGCCCAGGGACAGGGATTACCTCCTACAATGAGCAGTTCTTC	CASSPGTGITSYNEQFF
TRBV4-3	.	TRBJ2-2	.	TGCGCCAGCAGCCAGGGGACCGGGGAGCTGTTTTTT	CASSQGTGELFF
TRBV6-1	.	TRBJ1-3	few	TGTGCCAGCAGTCCCCTGGGGGGCTACACCATATATTTT	CASSPLGGYTIYF
TRBV5-6	.	TRBJ2-7	.	TGTGCCAGCAGCTGGCTGGATGTGGGAGCGGAAGAGCAGTACTTC	CASSWLDVGAEEQYF
TRBV2	TRBD1	TRBJ2-5	.	TGTGCCAGCGATCTCGGACAGGGGGCCCAAGAGACCCAGTACTTC	CASDLGQGAQETQYF
TRBV5-1	TRBD1	TRBJ1-1	.	TGCGCCAGCAAAGACTGGACAGGGATCACTGAGGCTTTCTTT	CASKDWTGITEAFF
TRBV11-2	.	TRBJ2-7	.	TGTGCCAGCAGCCAGGGGGGGTCATACGAGCAGTACTTC	CASSQGGSYEQYF
TRBV10-2	TRBD2	TRBJ2-2	.	TGCGCCAGCAGTGAGTTAGCGGGAGACACCGGGGAGCTGTTTTTT	CASSELAGDTGELFF
TRBV4-2	.	TRBJ2-5	.	TGTGCCAGCAGCCGCGGACAGCCACAAGAGACCCAGTACTTC	CASSRGQPQETQYF
TRBV9	TRBD1	TRBJ2-7	.	TGTGCCAGCGGACCGGGACAGGGTTCCTACGAGCAGTACTTC	CASGPGQGSYEQYF
TRBV4-3	.	TRBJ2-1	.	TGCGCCAGCAGCCAGCTAGCAAGCAATGAGCAGTTCTTC	CASSQLASNEQFF
TRBV7-2	.	TRBJ2-7	.	TGTGCCAGCAGCCCCGGGTCCTACTCCTACGAGCAGTACTTC	CASSPGSYSYEQYF